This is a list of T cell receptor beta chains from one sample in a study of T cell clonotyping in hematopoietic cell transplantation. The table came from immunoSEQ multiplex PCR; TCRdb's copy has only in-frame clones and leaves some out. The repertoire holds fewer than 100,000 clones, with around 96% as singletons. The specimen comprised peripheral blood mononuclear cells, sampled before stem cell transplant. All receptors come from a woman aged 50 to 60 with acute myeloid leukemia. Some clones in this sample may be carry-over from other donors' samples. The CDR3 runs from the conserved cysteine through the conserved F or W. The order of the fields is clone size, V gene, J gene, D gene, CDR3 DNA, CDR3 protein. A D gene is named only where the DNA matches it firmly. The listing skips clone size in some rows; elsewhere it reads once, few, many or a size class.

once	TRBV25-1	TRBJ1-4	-	TGTGCCAGCAGTGAATCCCTTGGGGGCAATGAAAAACTGTTTTTT	CASSESLGGNEKLFF
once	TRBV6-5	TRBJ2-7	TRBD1	TGTGCCAGCAGGCGGGGACAGGCTGAAGGCGAGCAGTACTTC	CASRRGQAEGEQYF
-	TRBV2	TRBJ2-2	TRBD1	TGTGCCAGCAGTGATTTCGGGGGACAGGTGAACACCGGGGAGCTGTTTTTT	CASSDFGGQVNTGELFF
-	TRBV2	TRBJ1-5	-	TGTGCCAGCAGTGAAGCGGGATTCGGCAGAGCTTTTAGCAATCAGCCCCAGCATTTT	CASSEAGFGRAFSNQPQHF
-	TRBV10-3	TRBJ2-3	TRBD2	TGTGCCATCAGACCGGGACTAGGGGGTAGCACAGATACGCAGTATTTT	CAIRPGLGGSTDTQYF
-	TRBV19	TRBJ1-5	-	TGTGCCAGTAGTATAAGGGGGGATAGCAATCAGCCCCAGCATTTT	CASSIRGDSNQPQHF
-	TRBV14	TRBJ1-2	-	TGTGCCAGCAGCCAAGATTGGAGTTACGCGAGATACTATGGCTACACCTTC	CASSQDWSYARYYGYTF
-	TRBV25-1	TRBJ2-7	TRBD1	TGTGCCAGCAGTATAGGGACAGGGCTCGAGCAGTACTTC	CASSIGTGLEQYF
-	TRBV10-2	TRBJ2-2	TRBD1	TGCGCCAGCAGCGGGACAGGGGGCACCGGGGAGCTGTTTTTT	CASSGTGGTGELFF
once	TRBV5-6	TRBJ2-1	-	TGTGCCAGCAGAGCTATAAGGGGTGAGCAGTTCTTC	CASRAIRGEQFF
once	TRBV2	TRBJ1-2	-	TGTGCCAGCAGTGTGAACAGGGTTCTCGGCTACACCTTC	CASSVNRVLGYTF
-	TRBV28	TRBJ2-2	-	TGTGCCAGCAGTTTATGGGCTTACAGAGCGAACACCGGGGAGCTGTTTTTT	CASSLWAYRANTGELFF
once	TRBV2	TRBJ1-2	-	TGTGCCAGCAGTGCGAGAGGGCCTGGCTACACCTTC	CASSARGPGYTF
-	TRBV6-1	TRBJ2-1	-	TGTGCCAGCAGTGAGTATGTGGGGCAGTTCTTC	CASSEYVGQFF
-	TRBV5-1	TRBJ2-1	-	TGCGCCAGCAGCCCGGTCCAAACCTACAATGAGCAGTTCTTC	CASSPVQTYNEQFF
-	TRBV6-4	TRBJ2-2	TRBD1	TGTGCCAGCAGGACAGGGCCTTGGGGGACCGGGGAGCTGTTTTTT	CASRTGPWGTGELFF
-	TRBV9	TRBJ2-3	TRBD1	TGTGCCAGCAGCTATTCGGGACAGGGGGCAGATACGCAGTATTTT	CASSYSGQGADTQYF
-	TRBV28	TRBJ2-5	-	TGTGCCAGCAGTCTCCTCCGTGGGGAAGAGACCCAGTACTTC	CASSLLRGEETQYF
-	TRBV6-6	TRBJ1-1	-	TGTGCCAGCAGCGCTGGGGGGAATGGTGAAGCTTTCTTT	CASSAGGNGEAFF
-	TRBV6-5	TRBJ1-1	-	TGTGCCAGCAGTTACCGGGACACTGAAGCTTTCTTT	CASSYRDTEAFF
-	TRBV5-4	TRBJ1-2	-	TGTGCCAGCAGCTTGGGCAGGACTAACTATGGCTACACCTTC	CASSLGRTNYGYTF
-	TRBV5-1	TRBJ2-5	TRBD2	TGCGCCAGCAGCTTCGGGGGGGAAGAGACCCAGTACTTC	CASSFGGEETQYF
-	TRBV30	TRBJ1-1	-	TGTGCCTGGAGTCCACAGGGTTGGGCTTTCTTT	CAWSPQGWAFF
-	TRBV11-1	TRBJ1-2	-	TGTGCCAGCAGCAACGGGGGTAACTATGGCTACACCTTC	CASSNGGNYGYTF
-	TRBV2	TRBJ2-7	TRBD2	TGTGCCAGCAGTGGAGCGGGAGGGAGCTCCTACGAGCAGTACTTC	CASSGAGGSSYEQYF
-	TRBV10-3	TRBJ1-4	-	TGTGCCATCAGTGAGTCAGCCAGGGATGAAAAACTGTTTTTT	CAISESARDEKLFF
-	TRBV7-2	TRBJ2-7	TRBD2	TGTGCCAGCAGCTTAGGAACAGCGGGGATGTCCTACGAGCAGTACTTC	CASSLGTAGMSYEQYF
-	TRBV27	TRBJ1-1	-	TGTGCCAGCCATCTGGGAAGGTACACTGAAGCTTTCTTT	CASHLGRYTEAFF
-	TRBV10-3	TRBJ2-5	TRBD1	TGTGCCATCAGTGAGTTTGGGACAGTCCAAGAGACCCAGTACTTC	CAISEFGTVQETQYF
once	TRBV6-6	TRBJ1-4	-	TGTGCCAGCAGCTCGGGACAAACTAATGAAAAACTGTTTTTT	CASSSGQTNEKLFF
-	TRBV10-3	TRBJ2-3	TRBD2	TGTGCCATCAGCTCAACTAGCGTGGGCACAGATACGCAGTATTTT	CAISSTSVGTDTQYF
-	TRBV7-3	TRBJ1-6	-	TGTGCCAGCAGCTTACTCCCCGGGGTAAGCTCACCCCTCCACTTT	CASSLLPGVSSPLHF
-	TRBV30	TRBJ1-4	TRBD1	TGTGCCTGGAGTTCTAGGACAGGGGGCGAAAAACTGTTTTTT	CAWSSRTGGEKLFF
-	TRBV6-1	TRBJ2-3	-	TGTGCCAGCAGGGACGGGACTTTTAGCACAGATACGCAGTATTTT	CASRDGTFSTDTQYF
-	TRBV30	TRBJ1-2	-	TGTGCCTCCCCTTTCGGGGGGAGAGGCTACACCTTC	CASPFGGRGYTF
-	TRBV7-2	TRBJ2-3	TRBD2	TGTGCCAGCAGCCCGAGCGGGACCGTCACAGATACGCAGTATTTT	CASSPSGTVTDTQYF
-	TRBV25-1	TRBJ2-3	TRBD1	TGTGCCAGCAGCGGACAGGGTGTCCCAGATACGCAGTATTTT	CASSGQGVPDTQYF
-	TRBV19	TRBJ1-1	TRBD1	TGTGCCAGTAGTACTACCGGGACAGGGGGTACTGAAGCTTTCTTT	CASSTTGTGGTEAFF
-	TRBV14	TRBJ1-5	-	TGTGCCAGCAGCCAAACCAACAATCAGCCCCAGCATTTT	CASSQTNNQPQHF
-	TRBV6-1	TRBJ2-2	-	TGTGCCAGCAGTGACGGGACGGACACCGGGGAGCTGTTTTTT	CASSDGTDTGELFF
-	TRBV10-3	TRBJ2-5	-	TGTGCCATCAGCGACTCCGGGACGGCCGACCAAGAGACCCAGTACTTC	CAISDSGTADQETQYF
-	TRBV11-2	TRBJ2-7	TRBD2	TGTGCCAGCAGCTTAGGGGGACTAGCGGGCGAGCAGTACTTC	CASSLGGLAGEQYF
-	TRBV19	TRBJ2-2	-	TGTGCCAGTAGTTGGTCAGGTCGCACCGGGGAGCTGTTTTTT	CASSWSGRTGELFF
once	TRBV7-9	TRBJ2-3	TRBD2	TGTGCCAGCAGCTTAGGCGGTAGCGGGAGGGCCGTGGATACGCAGTATTTT	CASSLGGSGRAVDTQYF
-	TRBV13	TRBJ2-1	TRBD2	TGTGCCAGCAGCTTAGGGCTAGCGGACTACAATGAGCAGTTCTTC	CASSLGLADYNEQFF
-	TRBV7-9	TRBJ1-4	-	TGTGCCAGCAGCTTAGTATCATCCGCTGAAAAACTGTTTTTT	CASSLVSSAEKLFF
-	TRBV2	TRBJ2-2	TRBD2	TGTGCCAGCAGTCGGGTATTCCTAGCGGGGAACACCGGGGAGCTGTTTTTT	CASSRVFLAGNTGELFF
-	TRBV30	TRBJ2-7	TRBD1	TGTGCCTGGACCAACAGGGGGAAGAACTCCTACGAGCAGTACTTC	CAWTNRGKNSYEQYF